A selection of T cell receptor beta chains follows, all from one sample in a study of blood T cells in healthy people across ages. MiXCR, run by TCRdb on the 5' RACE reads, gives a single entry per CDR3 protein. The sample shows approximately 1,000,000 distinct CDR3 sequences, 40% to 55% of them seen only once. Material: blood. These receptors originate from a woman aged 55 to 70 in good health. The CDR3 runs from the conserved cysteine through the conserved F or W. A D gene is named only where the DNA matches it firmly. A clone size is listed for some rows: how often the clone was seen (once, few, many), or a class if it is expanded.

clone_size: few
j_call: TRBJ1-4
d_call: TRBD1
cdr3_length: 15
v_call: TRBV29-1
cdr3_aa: CSVEDEDRGREKLFF
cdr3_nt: TGCAGCGTTGAAGATGAAGACAGGGGGCGAGAAAAACTGTTTTTT

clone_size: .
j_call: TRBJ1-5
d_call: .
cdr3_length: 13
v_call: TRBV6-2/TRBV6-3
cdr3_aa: CATSGVGNQPQHF
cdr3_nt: TGTGCCACCTCAGGGGTAGGCAATCAGCCCCAGCATTTT

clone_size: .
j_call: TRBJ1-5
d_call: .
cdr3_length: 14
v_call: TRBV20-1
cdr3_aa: CSVGWGGSNQPQHF
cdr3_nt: TGCAGTGTTGGTTGGGGCGGGAGCAATCAGCCCCAGCATTTT

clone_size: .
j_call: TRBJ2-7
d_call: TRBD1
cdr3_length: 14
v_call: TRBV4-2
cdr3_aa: CASRDGDREYEQYF
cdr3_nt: TGTGCCAGCAGGGATGGGGACAGAGAATACGAGCAGTACTTC

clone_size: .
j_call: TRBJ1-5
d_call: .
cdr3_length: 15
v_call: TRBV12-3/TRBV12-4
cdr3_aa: CASSLGGVVNQPQHF
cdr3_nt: TGTGCCAGCAGTTTGGGCGGTGTTGTGAATCAGCCCCAGCATTTT

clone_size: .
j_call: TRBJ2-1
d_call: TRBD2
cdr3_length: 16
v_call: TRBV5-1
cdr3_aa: CASSWGASGRYNEQFF
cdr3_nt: TGCGCCAGCAGCTGGGGAGCTAGCGGGCGTTACAATGAGCAGTTCTTC

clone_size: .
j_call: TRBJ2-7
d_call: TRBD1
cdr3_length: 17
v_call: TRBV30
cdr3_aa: CACDGTGKRLNSYEQYF
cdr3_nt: TGTGCCTGCGACGGGACAGGAAAGCGCCTGAACTCCTACGAGCAGTACTTC

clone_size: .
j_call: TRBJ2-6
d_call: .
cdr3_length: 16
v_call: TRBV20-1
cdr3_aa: CSARVIPFSGANVLTF
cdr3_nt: TGCAGTGCTAGGGTCATCCCTTTCTCTGGGGCCAACGTCCTGACTTTC

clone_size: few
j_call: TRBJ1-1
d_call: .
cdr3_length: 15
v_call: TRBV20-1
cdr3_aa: CSARPPGSIGTEAFF
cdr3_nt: TGCAGTGCTAGACCCCCGGGGTCAATTGGCACTGAAGCTTTCTTT

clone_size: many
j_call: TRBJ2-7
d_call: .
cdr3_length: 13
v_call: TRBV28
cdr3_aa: CASSVGPIYEQYF
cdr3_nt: TGTGCCAGCAGTGTCGGACCGATTTACGAGCAGTACTTC

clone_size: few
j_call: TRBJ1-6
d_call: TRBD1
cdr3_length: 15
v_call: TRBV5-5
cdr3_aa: CASSPSGTGNSPLHF
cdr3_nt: TGTGCCAGCAGCCCCTCCGGGACAGGGAATTCACCCCTCCACTTT

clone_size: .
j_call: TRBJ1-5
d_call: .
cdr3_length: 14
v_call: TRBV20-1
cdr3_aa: CSATGVADNQPQHF
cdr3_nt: TGCAGTGCTACAGGGGTCGCTGACAATCAGCCCCAGCATTTT

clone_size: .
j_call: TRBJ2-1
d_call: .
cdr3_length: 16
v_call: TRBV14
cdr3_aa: CASSPYGQLLGNEQFF
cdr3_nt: TGTGCCAGCAGCCCGTACGGACAGCTTCTGGGCAATGAGCAGTTCTTC

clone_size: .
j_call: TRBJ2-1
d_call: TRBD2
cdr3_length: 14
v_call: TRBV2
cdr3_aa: CASKGSSGSYEQFF
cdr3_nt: TGTGCCAGCAAGGGGTCTAGCGGGAGCTATGAGCAGTTCTTC

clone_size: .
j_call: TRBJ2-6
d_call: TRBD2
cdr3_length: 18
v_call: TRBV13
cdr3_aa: CASSILGGRASGANVLTF
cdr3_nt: TGTGCCAGCAGCATCCTCGGGGGGAGGGCTTCTGGGGCCAACGTCCTGACTTTC

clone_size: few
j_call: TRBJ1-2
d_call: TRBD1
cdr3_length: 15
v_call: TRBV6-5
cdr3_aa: CASSYLGQNNYGYTF
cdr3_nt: TGTGCCAGCAGTTATTTGGGACAGAATAACTATGGCTACACCTTC

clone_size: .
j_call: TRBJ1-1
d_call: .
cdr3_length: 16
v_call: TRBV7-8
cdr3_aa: CASSPSGDLMNTEAFF
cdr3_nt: TGTGCCAGCAGCCCCTCAGGGGACCTTATGAACACTGAAGCTTTCTTT

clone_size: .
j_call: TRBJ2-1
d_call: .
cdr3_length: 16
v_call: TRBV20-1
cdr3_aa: CSASHPSGVPRNEQFF
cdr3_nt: TGCAGTGCTAGCCATCCCTCAGGGGTTCCCCGAAATGAGCAGTTCTTC

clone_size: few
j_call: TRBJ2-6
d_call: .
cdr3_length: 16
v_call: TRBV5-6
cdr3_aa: CASSYNGQGGTNVLTF
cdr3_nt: TGTGCCAGCAGCTATAACGGACAAGGGGGGACCAACGTCCTGACTTTC

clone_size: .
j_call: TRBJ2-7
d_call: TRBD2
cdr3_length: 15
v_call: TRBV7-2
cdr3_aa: CASSLYTSGTEEQYF
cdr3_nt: TGTGCCAGCAGCTTATACACTAGCGGGACTGAGGAGCAGTACTTC

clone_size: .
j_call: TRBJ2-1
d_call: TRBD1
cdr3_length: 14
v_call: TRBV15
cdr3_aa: CATSWTGIYNEQFF
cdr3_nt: TGTGCCACCAGCTGGACAGGGATCTACAATGAGCAGTTCTTC

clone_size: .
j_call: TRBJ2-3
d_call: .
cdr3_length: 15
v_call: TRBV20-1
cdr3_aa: CSANPAETSTDTQYF
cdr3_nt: TGCAGTGCCAACCCTGCGGAGACTAGCACAGATACGCAGTATTTT

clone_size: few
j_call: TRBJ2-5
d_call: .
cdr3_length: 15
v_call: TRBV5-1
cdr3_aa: CASSLSPPTQETQYF
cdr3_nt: TGCGCCAGCAGCTTGTCACCGCCGACACAAGAGACCCAGTACTTC

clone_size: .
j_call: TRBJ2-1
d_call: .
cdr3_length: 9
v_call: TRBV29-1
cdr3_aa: CSVGTKQFF
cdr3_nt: TGCAGCGTTGGGACTAAGCAGTTCTTC

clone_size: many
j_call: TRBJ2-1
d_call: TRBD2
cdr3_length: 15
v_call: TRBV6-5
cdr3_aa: CASSYLSGSNNEQFF
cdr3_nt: TGTGCCAGCAGTTACCTGAGCGGGAGTAACAATGAGCAGTTCTTC

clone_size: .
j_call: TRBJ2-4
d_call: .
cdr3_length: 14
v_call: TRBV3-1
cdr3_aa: CASSQWGEEGIQYF
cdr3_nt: TGTGCCAGCAGCCAGTGGGGGGAGGAGGGCATTCAGTACTTC

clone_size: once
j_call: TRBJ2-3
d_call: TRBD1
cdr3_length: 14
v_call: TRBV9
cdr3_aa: CANTRTGGTDTQYF
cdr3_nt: TGTGCCAACACCAGGACAGGGGGGACAGATACGCAGTATTTT

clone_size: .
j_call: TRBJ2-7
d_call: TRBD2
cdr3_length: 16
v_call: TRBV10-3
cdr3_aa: CAISEPPLAGGYEQYF
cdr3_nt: TGTGCCATCAGTGAGCCGCCACTAGCGGGAGGATACGAGCAGTACTTC

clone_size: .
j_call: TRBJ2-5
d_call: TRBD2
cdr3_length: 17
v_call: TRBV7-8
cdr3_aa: CASSRRGSGRGQETQYF
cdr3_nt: TGTGCCAGCAGCCGAAGAGGGAGCGGGAGAGGACAAGAGACCCAGTACTTC

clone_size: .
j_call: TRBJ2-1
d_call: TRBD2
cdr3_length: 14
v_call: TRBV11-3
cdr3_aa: CASSLPGLAGEQFF
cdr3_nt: TGTGCCAGCAGCCTCCCCGGACTAGCGGGTGAGCAGTTCTTC

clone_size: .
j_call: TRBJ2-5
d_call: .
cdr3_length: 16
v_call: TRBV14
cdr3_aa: CASSQGLGGVQETQYF
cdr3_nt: TGTGCCAGCAGCCAAGGACTAGGTGGGGTCCAAGAGACCCAGTACTTC

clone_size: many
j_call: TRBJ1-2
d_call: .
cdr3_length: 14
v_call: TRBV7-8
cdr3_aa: CASSLGGGPYGYTF
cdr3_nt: TGTGCCAGCAGCTTAGGAGGGGGACCGTATGGCTACACCTTC

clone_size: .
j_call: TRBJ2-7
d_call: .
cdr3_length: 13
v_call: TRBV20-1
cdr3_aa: CSAIVSVGYERYF
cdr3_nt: TGCAGTGCTATTGTATCCGTAGGTTACGAGCGGTACTTC

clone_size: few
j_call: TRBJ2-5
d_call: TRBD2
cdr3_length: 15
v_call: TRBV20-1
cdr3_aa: CSATGLAGFEETQYF
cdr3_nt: TGCAGTGCTACCGGACTAGCGGGATTTGAGGAGACCCAGTACTTC

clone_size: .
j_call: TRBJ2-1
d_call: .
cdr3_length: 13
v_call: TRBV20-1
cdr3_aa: CSAPGTLSNEQFF
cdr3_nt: TGCAGTGCTCCCGGGACCTTGAGTAATGAGCAGTTCTTC

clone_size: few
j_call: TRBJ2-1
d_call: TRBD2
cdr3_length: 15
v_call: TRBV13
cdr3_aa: CASSSGLAGADEQFF
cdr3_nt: TGTGCCAGCAGTTCCGGACTAGCGGGAGCCGATGAGCAGTTCTTC

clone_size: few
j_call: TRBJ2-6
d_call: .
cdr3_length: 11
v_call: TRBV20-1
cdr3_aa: CSALGANVLTF
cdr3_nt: TGCAGTGCCCTCGGGGCCAACGTCCTGACTTTC

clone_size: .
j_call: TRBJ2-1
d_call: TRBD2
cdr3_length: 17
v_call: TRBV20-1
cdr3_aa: CSARDVAGDRSYNEQFF
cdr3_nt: TGCAGTGCTAGAGACGTGGCGGGAGACCGCTCCTACAATGAGCAGTTCTTC

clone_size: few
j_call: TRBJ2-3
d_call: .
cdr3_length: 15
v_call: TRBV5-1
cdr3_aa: CASSFREVQPDTQYF
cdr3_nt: TGCGCCAGCAGCTTCAGGGAAGTTCAGCCAGATACGCAGTATTTT

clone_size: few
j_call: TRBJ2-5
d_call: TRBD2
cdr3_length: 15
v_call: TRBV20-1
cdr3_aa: CSARVSGRYQETQYF
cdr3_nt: TGCAGTGCTAGAGTAAGCGGGAGATACCAAGAGACCCAGTACTTC

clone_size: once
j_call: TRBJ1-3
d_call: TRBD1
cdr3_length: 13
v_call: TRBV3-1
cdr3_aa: CASSRGTANTIYF
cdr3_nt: TGTGCCAGCAGCCGCGGGACAGCAAACACCATATATTTT

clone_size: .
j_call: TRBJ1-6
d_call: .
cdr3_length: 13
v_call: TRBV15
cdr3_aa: CATSRVGNSPLHF
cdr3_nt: TGTGCCACCAGCAGAGTTGGGAACTCACCCCTCCACTTT

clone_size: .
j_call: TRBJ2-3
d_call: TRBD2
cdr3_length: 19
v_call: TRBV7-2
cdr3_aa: CASSLDSKTSGRTYNEQYF
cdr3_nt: TGTGCCAGCAGCTTAGACTCCAAAACTAGCGGGAGGACCTACAATGAGCAGTATTTT

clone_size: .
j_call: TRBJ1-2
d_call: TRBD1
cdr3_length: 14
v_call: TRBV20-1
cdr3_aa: CSADRDRDTYGYTF
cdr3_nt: TGCAGTGCTGACCGGGACAGGGATACCTATGGCTACACCTTC

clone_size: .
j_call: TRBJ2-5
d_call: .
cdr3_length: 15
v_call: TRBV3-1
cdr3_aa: CASSPSRPEVETQYF
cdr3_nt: TGTGCCAGCAGCCCCTCCCGTCCTGAGGTGGAGACCCAGTACTTC

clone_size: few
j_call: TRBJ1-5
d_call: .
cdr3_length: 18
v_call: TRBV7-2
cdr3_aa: CASSLREMGDRSNQPQHF
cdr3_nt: TGTGCCAGCAGCTTGAGGGAGATGGGGGATAGGAGCAATCAGCCCCAGCATTTT

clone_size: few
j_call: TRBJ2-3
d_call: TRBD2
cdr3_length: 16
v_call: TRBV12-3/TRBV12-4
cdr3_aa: CASSPPTSGNTDTQYF
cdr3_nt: TGTGCCAGCAGTCCTCCGACTAGCGGGAACACAGATACGCAGTATTTT

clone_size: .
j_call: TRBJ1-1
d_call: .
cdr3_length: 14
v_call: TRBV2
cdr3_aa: CASYPLRVNTEAFF
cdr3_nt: TGTGCCAGCTATCCCCTAAGGGTGAACACTGAAGCTTTCTTT

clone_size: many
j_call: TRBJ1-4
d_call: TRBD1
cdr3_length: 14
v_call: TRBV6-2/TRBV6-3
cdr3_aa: CASSYRTGAEKLFF
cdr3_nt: TGTGCCAGCAGTTACCGGACAGGGGCTGAAAAACTGTTTTTT

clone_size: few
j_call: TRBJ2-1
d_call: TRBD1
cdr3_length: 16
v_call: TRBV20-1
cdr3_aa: CSAVAHPRGRDNEQFF
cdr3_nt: TGCAGTGCTGTAGCCCACCCGAGGGGGCGGGACAATGAGCAGTTCTTC

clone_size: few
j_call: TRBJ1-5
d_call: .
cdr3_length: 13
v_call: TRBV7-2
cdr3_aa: CASSPDRRQPQHF
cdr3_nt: TGTGCCAGCAGCCCGGACAGACGGCAGCCCCAGCATTTT

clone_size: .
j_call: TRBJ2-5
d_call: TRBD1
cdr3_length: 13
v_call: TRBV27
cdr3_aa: CASRGTGNNEQYF
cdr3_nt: TGTGCCAGCAGGGGGACAGGGAACAATGAGCAGTACTTC

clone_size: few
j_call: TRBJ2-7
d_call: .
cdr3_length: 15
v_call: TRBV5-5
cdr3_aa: CASSLAGKPSYEQYF
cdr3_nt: TGTGCCAGCAGCTTGGCCGGAAAGCCCTCCTACGAGCAGTACTTC

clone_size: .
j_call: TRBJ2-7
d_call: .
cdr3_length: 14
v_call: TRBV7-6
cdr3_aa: CASSLISDSHEQYF
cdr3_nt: TGTGCCAGCAGTCTAATTTCGGACAGTCACGAGCAGTACTTC

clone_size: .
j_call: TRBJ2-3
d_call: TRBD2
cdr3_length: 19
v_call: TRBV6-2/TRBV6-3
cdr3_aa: CASSYSISASGTSTDTQYF
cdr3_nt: TGTGCCAGCAGTTACTCTATATCGGCTAGCGGAACTAGCACAGATACGCAGTATTTT